The next 17 T cell receptor beta chains were all read from a single sample in a study of beta chain features in type 1 diabetes listed by TCRdb under 2018. The library was produced with the immunoSEQ multiplex PCR assay. The High Capacity cDNA Reverse Transcription Kit was used to reverse transcribe all of the isolated RNA, meaning that expressed TCRB transcripts were what got sequenced. TCRdb carries this immuneACCESS record with in-frame sequences only. Its versions omit some clonotypes, under half of them owing to an unresolved V gene in the studies checked, with the rest unexplained. A total of about 340,000 clones appear in this sample, approximately 8% of them only once. Jointly, the top ten make up less than 0.45% of the sample. Source material: central memory CD4+ T cells from blood. Receptor source: a woman younger than 35 in good health.

This clone occurred many times. V is TRBV28 and J is TRBJ2-7; 10 positions match TRBD1. The germline V gene encodes CDR1 MDHEN and CDR2 SYDVKM. V lost 5 bases and J lost 5; bases outside the gene matches: 6. The CDR3 covers 14 residues. CDR3 protein: CASSPRDRGNEQYF. The CDR3 DNA reads as TGTGCCAGCAGTCCCCGGGACAGGGGTAACGAGCAGTACTTC.

This clone was seen a few times. The DNA of the CDR3 is TGTGCCAGCAGTCTTCAGATCAAGAGAGGGGAGACCCAGTACTTC. This codes for CASSLQIKRGETQYF. The chain combines TRBV6-1 with TRBJ2-5, with a possible D match to TRBD2 (5 bases). CDR1 and CDR2 from the germline V gene are MNHNS and SASEGT. The germline V and J ends were trimmed by 5 bases and 5 bases, with 18 bases remaining between them. The CDR3 loop spans 15 amino acids.

This chain uses TRBV2 with TRBJ1-4, with a possible D match to TRBD1 (5 bases). The V and J ends lost 4 bases and 8 bases respectively, with 11 bases between them. From germline, CDR1 is SNHLY and CDR2 FYNNEI. The CDR3 contains 13 residues. The CDR3 loop reads CASSVEGNEKLFF. CDR3 DNA: TGTGCCAGCAGTGTAGAGGGGAACGAAAAACTGTTTTTT.

For this clone: At one end, the junction sequence differs from germline, possibly due to a read error. The chain combines TRBV10-3 with TRBJ2-4; 8 positions agree with TRBD2. The CDR3 is made up of 17 amino acids. CDR1 is ENHRY, CDR2 SYGVKD, per germline. The CDR3 loop reads CASSGRPGTRSKNIQYF. CDR3 in DNA: TGTGCCAGCAGTGGCCGTCCTGGGACTAGATCCAAAAACATTCAGTACTTC.

The V call is TRBV4-3, the J call TRBJ1-4; 9 bases fit TRBD1. The CDR3 contains 15 residues. In germline, CDR1 is LGHNA, CDR2 YSLEER. V lost 3 bases, J lost 7 bases, and 6 bases stayed unmatched. CDR3 sequence (DNA): TGCGCCAGCAGCCAGGGACAGGGTGAGGGTGAAAAACTGTTTTTT. This translates into CASSQGQGEGEKLFF.

This clone appeared a few times. This chain connects TRBV2 to TRBJ1-2, with D perhaps matching TRBD1 (6 bases). The CDR3 totals 15 residues. Germline V gene sequence: CDR1 SNHLY, CDR2 FYNNEI. V was clipped by 7 bases and J by 0 bases, with 15 bases between them. For the CDR3, the DNA is TGTGCCAGCACGTACCGGGACACCTCTAACTATGGCTACACCTTC. Its protein product is CASTYRDTSNYGYTF.

This clone was found a few times. The rearrangement joins TRBV4-2 to TRBJ2-7; 9 nucleotides align to TRBD1. There are 15 residues in the CDR3. V shed 0 bases and J 7 bases; nucleotides not matched to a gene: 7. Germline V CDR1 and CDR2: LGHNA, YNFKEQ. The CDR3 sequence: CASSQDGGTGFEQYF. As DNA, the CDR3 is TGTGCCAGCAGCCAAGATGGGGGGACAGGGTTTGAGCAGTACTTC.

The genes are TRBV29-1 and TRBJ2-1; 9 bases match TRBD1. CDR1 and CDR2 (germline): SQVTM, ANQGSEA. The CDR3 runs to 17 residues. With V trimmed by 7 bases and J by 0 bases, 13 bases remained unmatched. In DNA, the CDR3 is TGCAGCGCCGCCGGGACAGGGATGAGATCCTCCTACAATGAGCAGTTCTTC. Translating gives CSAAGTGMRSSYNEQFF.

The rearrangement links TRBV11-2 to TRBJ1-2, with D hard to call. This CDR3 is built from 14 residues. Between the trimmed V and J ends, which lost 1 base and 0 bases, there was a span of 6 bases. CDR1 and CDR2 (germline): SGHAT, FQNNGV. The CDR3 sequence: CASSLVRANYGYTF. CDR3 bases: TGTGCCAGCAGCTTAGTCAGAGCTAACTATGGCTACACCTTC.

This chain uses TRBV21-1 with TRBJ2-1; the table's TRBD1 call for D was not verified on the DNA. TRBV21-1 is noted as a pseudogene. The CDR3 loop spans 11 amino acids. CDR3 coding DNA: TGTGCCAGCAGCACCTCACAGGAGCAGTTCTTC. Encoded protein: CASSTSQEQFF.

This clone was recorded at least ten times. CDR3 residues: CASSIAWTSGKTDTQYF. CDR3 nucleotide sequence: TGTGCCAGTAGTATTGCTTGGACTAGCGGGAAGACAGATACGCAGTATTTT. The rearrangement links TRBV19 to TRBJ2-3, with 12 bases that match TRBD2. J lost 3 bases, V lost 3 bases, and 7 bases had no gene match. Germline V lookup: CDR1 LNHDA, CDR2 SQIVND (reference sequence). The CDR3 spans 17 residues.

V gene TRBV5-1 combines with J gene TRBJ2-3; perhaps TRBD2 as D (7 bases). CDR3 length equals 13 residues. The germline CDR1 and CDR2 sequences are SGHRS and YFSETQ. V lost 7 bases, J lost 3 bases, and 12 bases lay in between. Here the CDR3 reads CASYREGTDTQYF. In DNA form, the CDR3 reads TGCGCCAGCTACAGGGAGGGGACAGATACGCAGTATTTT.

This clone was picked up a small number of times. The V call is TRBV2, the J call TRBJ2-1; TRBD1 might be the D (6 bases). Trimming took off 6 bases at V and 9 bases at J, with 15 bases between the two ends. This CDR3 is 13 amino acids long. Looked up from germline, CDR1 is SNHLY and CDR2 is FYNNEI. Here the CDR3 reads CASSDRGFGEQFF. The DNA of the CDR3 is TGTGCCAGCAGCGATAGGGGGTTTGGTGAGCAGTTCTTC.

This clone occurred a few times. This chain connects TRBV28 to TRBJ2-7; 7 positions match TRBD1. CDR1 and CDR2 (germline): MDHEN, SYDVKM. J was trimmed by 5 bases and V by 8 bases; bases with no gene match: 6. The CDR3 is 12 residues long. This CDR3 reads CASSRQGNEQYF. In DNA form, the CDR3 reads TGTGCCAGCTCACGACAGGGCAACGAGCAGTACTTC.

This clone has a handful of counts. The rearrangement uses TRBV27 and TRBJ2-1; 9 nucleotides agree with TRBD2. The junction had 7 bases not matched to a gene; V was cut back by 3 bases and J by 4 bases. Germline CDR1 is MNHEY and CDR2 is SMNVEV (reference sequence). This CDR3 has 16 amino acids. CDR3 DNA: TGTGCCAGCAGTTTCCACGGGACTAGCAGGTACAATGAGCAGTTCTTC. Residues: CASSFHGTSRYNEQFF.

This clone was counted between two and nine times. The chain links TRBV6-5 to TRBJ2-7; 10 bases agree with TRBD1. The CDR3 runs to 13 residues. CDR1 is MNHEY, CDR2 SVGAGI, per germline. V shed 8 bases, J shed 0 bases, and the junction held 1 base outside the gene matches. CDR3 nucleotides: TGTGCCAGCTGGACAGGGGGCTCCTACGAGCAGTACTTC. Translation gives CASWTGGSYEQYF.

This clone has more than one count but fewer than ten. The chain links TRBV5-6 to TRBJ2-1; 7 bases match TRBD2. This CDR3 has 16 residues. V was pared by 4 bases and J by 8 bases, with 15 bases of the junction left unmatched. Germline loops: CDR1 SGHDT, CDR2 YYEEEE. The CDR3 protein is CASSRDSRGGVDEQFF. The DNA of the CDR3 is TGTGCCAGCAGCCGGGATAGCCGCGGGGGTGTCGATGAGCAGTTCTTC.